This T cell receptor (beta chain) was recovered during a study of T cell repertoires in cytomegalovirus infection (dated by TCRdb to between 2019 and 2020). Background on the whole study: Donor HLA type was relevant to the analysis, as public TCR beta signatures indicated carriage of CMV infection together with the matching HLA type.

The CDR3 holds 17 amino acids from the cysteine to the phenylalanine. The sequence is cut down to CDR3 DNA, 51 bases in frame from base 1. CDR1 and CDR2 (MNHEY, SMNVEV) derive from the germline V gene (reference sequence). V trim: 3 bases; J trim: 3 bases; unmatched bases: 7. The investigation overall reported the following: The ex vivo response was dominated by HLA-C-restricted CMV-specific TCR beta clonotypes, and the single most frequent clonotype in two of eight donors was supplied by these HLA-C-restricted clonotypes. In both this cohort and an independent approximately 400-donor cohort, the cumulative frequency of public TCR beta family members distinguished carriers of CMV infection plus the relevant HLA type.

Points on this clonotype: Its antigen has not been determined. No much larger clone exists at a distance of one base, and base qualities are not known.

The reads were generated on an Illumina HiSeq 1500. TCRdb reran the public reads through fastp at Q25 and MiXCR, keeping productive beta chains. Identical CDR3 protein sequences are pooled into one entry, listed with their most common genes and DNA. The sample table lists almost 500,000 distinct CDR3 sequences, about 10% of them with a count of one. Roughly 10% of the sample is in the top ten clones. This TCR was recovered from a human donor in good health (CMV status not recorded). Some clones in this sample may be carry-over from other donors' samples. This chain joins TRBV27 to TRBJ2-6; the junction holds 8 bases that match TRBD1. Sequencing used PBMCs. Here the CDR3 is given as CASSFWQGAGGANVLTF. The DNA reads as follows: TGTGCCAGCAGTTTTTGGCAGGGGGCGGGTGGGGCCAACGTCCTGACTTTC.